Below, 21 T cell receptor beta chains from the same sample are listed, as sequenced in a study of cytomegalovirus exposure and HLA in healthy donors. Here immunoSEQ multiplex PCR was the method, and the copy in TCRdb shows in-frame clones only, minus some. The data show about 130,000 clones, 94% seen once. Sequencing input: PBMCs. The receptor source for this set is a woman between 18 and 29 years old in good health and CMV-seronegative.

The CDR3 region is CASSTHVGGGNQPQHF. The DNA for the CDR3 is TGTGCCAGCAGCACCCATGTGGGGGGGGGCAATCAGCCCCAGCATTTT. The chain joins TRBV7-9 to TRBJ1-5; tentatively, D is TRBD1 (5 bases). This CDR3 is built from 16 residues. Deletions cut 5 bases from V and 2 bases from J, with 16 bases between. Per germline, CDR1 SEHNR and CDR2 FQNEAQ (reference sequence). The full variable domain, rest sourced from reference TRBV7-9 and TRBJ1-5, is DTGVSQNPRHKITKRGQNVTFRCDPISEHNRLYWYRQTLGQGPEFLTYFQNEAQLEKSRLLSDRFSAERPKGSFSTLEIQRTEQGDSAMYLCASSTHVGGGNQPQHFGDGTRLSIL.

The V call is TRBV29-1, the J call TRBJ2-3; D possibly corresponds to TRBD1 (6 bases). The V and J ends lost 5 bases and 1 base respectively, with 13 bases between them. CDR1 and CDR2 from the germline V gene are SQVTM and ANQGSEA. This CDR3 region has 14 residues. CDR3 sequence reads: CSVQGTRGTDTQYF. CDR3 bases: TGCAGCGTTCAGGGGACCCGGGGCACAGATACGCAGTATTTT.

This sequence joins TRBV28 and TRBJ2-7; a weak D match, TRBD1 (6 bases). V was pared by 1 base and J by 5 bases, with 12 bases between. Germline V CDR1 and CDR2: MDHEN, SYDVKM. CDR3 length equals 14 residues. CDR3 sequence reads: CASSLSGTNHEQYF. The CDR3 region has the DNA TGTGCCAGCAGTTTATCGGGGACAAACCACGAGCAGTACTTC.

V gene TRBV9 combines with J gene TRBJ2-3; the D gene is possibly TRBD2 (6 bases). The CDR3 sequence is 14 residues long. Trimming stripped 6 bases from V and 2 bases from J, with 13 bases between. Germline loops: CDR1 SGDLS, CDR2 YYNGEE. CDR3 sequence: CASTMGLPTDTQYF. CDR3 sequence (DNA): TGTGCCAGCACGATGGGACTGCCCACAGATACGCAGTATTTT.

CDR3 in amino acids: CASSFSQTGTGTYGYTF. The CDR3 nucleotides read TGTGCCAGCAGTTTCTCTCAAACTGGGACAGGGACCTATGGCTACACCTTC. The rearrangement uses TRBV27 and TRBJ1-2; 9 bases align to TRBD1. Germline trimming cut 3 bases from V and 4 bases from J; bases unmatched to any gene: 12. CDR1 is MNHEY, CDR2 SMNVEV, per germline (reference sequence). This CDR3 is built from 17 residues.

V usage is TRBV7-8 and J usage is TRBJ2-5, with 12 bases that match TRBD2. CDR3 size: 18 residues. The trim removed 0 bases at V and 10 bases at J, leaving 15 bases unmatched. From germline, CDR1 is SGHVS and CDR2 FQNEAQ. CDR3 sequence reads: CASSLAPQTSGRPRDQYF. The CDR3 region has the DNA TGTGCCAGCAGCTTAGCGCCTCAAACTAGCGGGAGGCCCCGGGACCAGTACTTC.

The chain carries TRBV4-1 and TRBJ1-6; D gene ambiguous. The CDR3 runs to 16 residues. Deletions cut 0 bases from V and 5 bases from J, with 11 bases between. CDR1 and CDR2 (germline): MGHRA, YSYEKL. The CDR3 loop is CASSQEAPEDNSPLHF. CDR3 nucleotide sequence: TGCGCCAGCAGCCAAGAGGCCCCAGAAGATAATTCACCCCTCCACTTT.

CDR3 nucleotides: TGCAGCGCTCAGGGACAGGGCGAAGCTTTCTTT. Translating gives CSAQGQGEAFF. The genes are TRBV29-1 and TRBJ1-1; 9 bases match TRBD1. Germline CDR1 and CDR2: SQVTM and ANQGSEA. This CDR3 has 11 residues. The trim removed 7 bases at V and 8 bases at J, leaving 5 bases unmatched.

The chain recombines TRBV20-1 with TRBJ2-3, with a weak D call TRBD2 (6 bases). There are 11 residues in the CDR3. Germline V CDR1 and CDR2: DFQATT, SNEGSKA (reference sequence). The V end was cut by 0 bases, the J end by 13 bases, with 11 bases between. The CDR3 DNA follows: TGCAGTGCTAGAGATACTGGCGGGAAGTATTTT. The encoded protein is CSARDTGGKYF.

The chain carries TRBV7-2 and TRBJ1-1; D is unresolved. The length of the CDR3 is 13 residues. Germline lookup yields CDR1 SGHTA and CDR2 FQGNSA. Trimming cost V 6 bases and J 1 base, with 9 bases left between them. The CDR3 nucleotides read TGTGCCAGCAGGGTTGAGGGGAACACTGAAGCTTTCTTT. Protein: CASRVEGNTEAFF.

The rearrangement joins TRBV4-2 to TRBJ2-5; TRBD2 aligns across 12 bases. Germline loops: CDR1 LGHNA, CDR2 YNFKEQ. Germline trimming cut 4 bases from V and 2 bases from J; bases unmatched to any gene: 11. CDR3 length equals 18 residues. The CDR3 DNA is TGTGCCAGCAGCCCCGATACCCTAGCGGGGGGGTGGCAAGAGACCCAGTACTTC. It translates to CASSPDTLAGGWQETQYF.

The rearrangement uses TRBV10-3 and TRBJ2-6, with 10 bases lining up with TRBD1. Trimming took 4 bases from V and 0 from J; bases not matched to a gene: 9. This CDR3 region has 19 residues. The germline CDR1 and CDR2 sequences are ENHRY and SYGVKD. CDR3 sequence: CAISGNGQGGGSGANVLTF. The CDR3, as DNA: TGTGCCATCAGTGGGAACGGACAGGGGGGCGGCTCTGGGGCCAACGTCCTGACTTTC.

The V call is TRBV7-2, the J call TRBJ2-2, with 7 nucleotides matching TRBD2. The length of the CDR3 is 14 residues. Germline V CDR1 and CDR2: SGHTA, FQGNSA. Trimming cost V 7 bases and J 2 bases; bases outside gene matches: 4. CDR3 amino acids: CASNRDYNTGELFF. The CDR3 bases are TGTGCCAGCAACCGGGACTATAACACCGGGGAGCTGTTTTTT.

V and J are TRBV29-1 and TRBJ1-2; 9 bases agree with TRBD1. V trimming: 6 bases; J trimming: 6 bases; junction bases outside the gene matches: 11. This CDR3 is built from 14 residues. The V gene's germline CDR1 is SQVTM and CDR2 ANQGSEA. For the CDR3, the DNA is TGCAGCGTGGGGATGGGACAGGGTTTCGATGGCTACACCTTC. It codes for CSVGMGQGFDGYTF.

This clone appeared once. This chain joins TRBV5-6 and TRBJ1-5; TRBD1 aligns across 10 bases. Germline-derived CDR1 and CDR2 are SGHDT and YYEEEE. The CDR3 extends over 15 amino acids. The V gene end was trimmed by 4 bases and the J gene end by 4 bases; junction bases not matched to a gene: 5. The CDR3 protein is CASSTTGGGNQPQHF. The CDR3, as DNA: TGTGCCAGCAGCACGACAGGGGGCGGTAATCAGCCCCAGCATTTT.

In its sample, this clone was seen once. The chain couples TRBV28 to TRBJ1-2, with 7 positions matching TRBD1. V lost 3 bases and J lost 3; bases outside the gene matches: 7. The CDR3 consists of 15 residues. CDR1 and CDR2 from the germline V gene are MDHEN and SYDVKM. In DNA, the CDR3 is TGTGCCAGCAGTTTCGTGACAGGGTCGCACTATGGCTACACCTTC. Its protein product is CASSFVTGSHYGYTF.

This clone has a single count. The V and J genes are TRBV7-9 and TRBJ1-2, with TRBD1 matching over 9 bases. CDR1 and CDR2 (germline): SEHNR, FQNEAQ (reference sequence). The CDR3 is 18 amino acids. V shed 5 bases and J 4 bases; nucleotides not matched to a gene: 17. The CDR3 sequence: CASSALGQGKGLIYGYTF. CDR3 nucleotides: TGTGCCAGCAGCGCCCTAGGACAGGGGAAGGGCCTAATCTATGGCTACACCTTC.

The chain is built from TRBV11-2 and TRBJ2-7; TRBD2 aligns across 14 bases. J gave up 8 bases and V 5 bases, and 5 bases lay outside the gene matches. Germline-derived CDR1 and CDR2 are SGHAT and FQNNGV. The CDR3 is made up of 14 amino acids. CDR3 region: CASSLGTSGSKQYF. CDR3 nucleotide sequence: TGTGCCAGCAGCCTAGGGACTAGCGGGAGTAAGCAGTACTTC.

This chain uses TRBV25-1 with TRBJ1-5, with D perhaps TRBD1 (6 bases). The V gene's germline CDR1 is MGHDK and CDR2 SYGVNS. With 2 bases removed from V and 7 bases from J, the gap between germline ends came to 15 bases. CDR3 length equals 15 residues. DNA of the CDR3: TGTGCCAGCAGTGAAGGGGGCAGGGTGGACCAGCCCCAGCATTTT. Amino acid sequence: CASSEGGRVDQPQHF.

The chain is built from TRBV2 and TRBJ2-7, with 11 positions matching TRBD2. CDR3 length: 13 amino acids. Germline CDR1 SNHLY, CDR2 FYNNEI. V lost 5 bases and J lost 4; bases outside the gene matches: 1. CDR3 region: CASSRLAGYEQYF. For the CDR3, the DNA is TGTGCCAGCAGTCGACTAGCGGGGTACGAGCAGTACTTC. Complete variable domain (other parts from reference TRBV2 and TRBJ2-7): EPEVTQTPSHQVTQMGQEVILRCVPISNHLYFYWYRQILGQKVEFLVSFYNNEISEKSEIFDDQFSVERPDGSNFTLKIRSTKLEDSAMYFCASSRLAGYEQYFGPGTRLTVT.

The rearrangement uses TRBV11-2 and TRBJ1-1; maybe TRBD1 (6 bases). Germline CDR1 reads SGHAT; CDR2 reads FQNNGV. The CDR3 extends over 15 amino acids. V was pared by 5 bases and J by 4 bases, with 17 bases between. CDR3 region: CASSAQGRESTEAFF. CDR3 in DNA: TGTGCCAGCAGCGCACAGGGAAGGGAAAGCACTGAAGCTTTCTTT.